One and the same sample provided the 17 T cell receptor beta chains below, sequenced in a study of blood T cell repertoires in COVID-19. Sequencing was performed with immunoSEQ multiplex PCR; in TCRdb, only in-frame clones are kept and a portion is missing. Counted here are 360,000 or so clones, nearly 90% occurring once; the ten biggest clones make up about 1.7%. Specimen: PBMCs or T cells enriched from blood (not recorded which). These receptors were collected from a young woman who had recovered from COVID-19.

A note on this clone: Different DNA sequences within this sample yield the same CDR3. V gene TRBV19 combines with J gene TRBJ1-1; no clear D gene. CDR1 and CDR2 from the germline V gene are LNHDA and SQIVND (reference sequence). Trimming left V 6 bases short and J 1 base short, with 6 bases between. CDR3 length: 12 amino acids. The CDR3 coding sequence is TGTGCCAGTAGCCCTCGGAACACTGAAGCTTTCTTT. The encoded protein is CASSPRNTEAFF. Supplemented by reference TRBV19 and TRBJ1-1, the full variable domain reads DGGITQSPKYLFRKEGQNVTLSCEQNLNHDAMYWYRQDPGQGLRLIYYSQIVNDFQKGDIAEGYSVSREKKESFPLTVTSAQKNPTAFYLCASSPRNTEAFFGQGTRLTVV.

The V and J genes are TRBV5-1 and TRBJ2-2; a weak D match, TRBD2 (6 bases). The V and J ends lost 2 bases and 14 bases respectively, with 19 bases between them. This CDR3 comprises 14 residues. Germline V gene lookup returns CDR1 SGHRS and CDR2 YFSETQ. The CDR3 region has the DNA TGCGCCAGCAGCTTACTCTCTACGGGAGTCGGCCTGTTTTTT. Translation gives CASSLLSTGVGLFF. Full variable domain (missing parts from reference TRBV5-1 and TRBJ2-2): KAGVTQTPRYLIKTRGQQVTLSCSPISGHRSVSWYQQTPGQGLQFLFEYFSETQRNKGNFPGRFSGRQFSNSRSEMNVSTLELGDSALYLCASSLLSTGVGLFFGEGSRLTVL.

This clone was counted between two and nine times. CDR3 protein: CAGQRMNTEAFF. In DNA form, the CDR3 reads TGTGCCGGACAGAGAATGAACACTGAAGCTTTCTTT. The J gene is TRBJ1-1, the V gene TRBV30; D might be TRBD1 (6 bases). Germline-derived CDR1 and CDR2 are GTSNPN and SVGIG (reference sequence). This CDR3 contains 12 residues. The V end was cut by 8 bases, the J end by 0 bases, with 10 bases between.

The chain couples TRBV5-5 to TRBJ2-7; 7 nucleotides agree with TRBD1. Germline V lookup: CDR1 SGHKS, CDR2 YYEKEE (reference sequence). Losses at the gene ends were 4 bases for V and 2 bases for J; bases not matched to a gene: 9. The CDR3 extends over 15 amino acids. The CDR3 reads CASSDRQGLTYEQYF. DNA of the CDR3: TGTGCCAGCAGCGATAGACAGGGATTGACCTACGAGCAGTACTTC. Together with reference TRBV5-5 and TRBJ2-7, the CDR3 gives the full variable domain: DAGVTQSPTHLIKTRGQQVTLRCSPISGHKSVSWYQQVLGQGPQFIFQYYEKEERGRGNFPDRFSARQFPNYSSELNVNALLLGDSALYLCASSDRQGLTYEQYFGPGTRLTVT.

This chain uses TRBV29-1 with TRBJ1-1; 7 bases match TRBD1. Looked up from germline, CDR1 is SQVTM and CDR2 is ANQGSEA. This CDR3 is 13 amino acids long. Trimming cost V 6 bases and J 1 base; bases outside gene matches: 5. CDR3 loop: CSVFGTANTEAFF. Written as DNA, the CDR3 is TGCAGCGTGTTCGGGACAGCGAACACTGAAGCTTTCTTT.

The J gene is TRBJ2-5, the V gene TRBV29-1; no firm D call. The CDR3 consists of 15 residues. The V gene's germline CDR1 is SQVTM and CDR2 ANQGSEA. Trimming left V 6 bases short and J 1 base short, with 18 bases between. This chain's CDR3 is CSVGMVTPGQETQYF. Here the CDR3 DNA reads TGCAGCGTCGGAATGGTAACACCGGGCCAAGAGACCCAGTACTTC. Full variable domain (remainder filled in from reference TRBV29-1 and TRBJ2-5): SAVISQKPSRDICQRGTSLTIQCQVDSQVTMMFWYRQQPGQSLTLIATANQGSEATYESGFVIDKFPISRPNLTFSTLTVSNMSPEDSSIYLCSVGMVTPGQETQYFGPGTRLLVL.

The rearrangement uses TRBV4-1 and TRBJ2-1; the D is unclear. V lost 0 bases and J lost 0, with 12 bases in between. From germline, CDR1 is MGHRA and CDR2 YSYEKL. CDR3 length equals 17 residues. CDR3 amino acids: CASSQEEWRSSYNEQFF. In nucleotides, the CDR3 is TGCGCCAGCAGCCAAGAGGAGTGGCGGTCCTCCTACAATGAGCAGTTCTTC.

This chain links TRBV3-1 (or the pseudogene TRBV3-2) with TRBJ2-7, with a weak D call TRBD1 (6 bases). CDR1 and CDR2 from the germline V gene are LGHDT and YNNKEL (reference sequence). V lost 4 bases and J 4 bases, leaving 14 bases between the germline ends. CDR3 size: 14 residues. The CDR3 spells CASSRAGESYEQYF. Written as DNA, the CDR3 is TGTGCCAGCAGCCGCGCAGGGGAATCTTACGAGCAGTACTTC.

The chain couples TRBV10-3 to TRBJ2-1, with D maybe TRBD2 (7 bases). V lost 10 bases, J lost 4 bases, and 20 bases lay in between. Germline CDR1 reads ENHRY; CDR2 reads SYGVKD. The CDR3 is 15 residues long. CDR3 bases: TGTGCCACCTGGGGGGGGGCTAGCGGATACAATGAGCAGTTCTTC. This translates into CATWGGASGYNEQFF.

The chain uses TRBV3-1 (or the pseudogene TRBV3-2) and TRBJ1-2; D is perhaps TRBD1 (6 bases). V was pared by 0 bases and J by 4 bases, with 12 bases between. Germline CDR1 LGHDT, CDR2 YNNKEL (reference sequence). This CDR3 contains 15 residues. CDR3 nucleotides: TGTGCCAGCAGCCAAGATCTCCGGACAGCCTATGGCTACACCTTC. This sequence encodes CASSQDLRTAYGYTF.

This chain connects TRBV10-1 to TRBJ2-1; 7 bases are shared with TRBD1. The junction had 3 bases not matched to a gene; V was cut back by 5 bases and J by 2 bases. This CDR3 contains 14 residues. Germline CDR1 and CDR2: WNHNN and SYGVQD (reference sequence). The CDR3 here is CASSSRGPYNEQFF. In DNA form, the CDR3 reads TGCGCCAGCAGTTCAAGGGGGCCCTACAATGAGCAGTTCTTC.

The rearrangement uses TRBV9 and TRBJ2-2; D perhaps matches TRBD1 (5 bases). The V gene lost 6 bases and the J gene lost 1 base, with 10 bases spanning the gap. CDR1 and CDR2 (germline): SGDLS, YYNGEE. This CDR3 has 14 residues. CDR3 nucleotides: TGTGCCAGCAACCCTAGGGGGAACACCGGGGAGCTGTTTTTT. Its translation is CASNPRGNTGELFF. The complete variable domain, with remaining parts taken from reference TRBV9 and TRBJ2-2, reads DSGVTQTPKHLITATGQRVTLRCSPRSGDLSVYWYQQSLDQGLQFLIQYYNGEERAKGNILERFSAQQFPDLHSELNLSSLELGDSALYFCASNPRGNTGELFFGEGSRLTVL.

J is TRBJ1-6 and V is TRBV6-5, with D unresolved. Trimming removed 7 bases at V and 7 bases at J, with 11 bases between. Germline V gene lookup returns CDR1 MNHEY and CDR2 SVGAGI. There are 13 residues in the CDR3. In nucleotides, the CDR3 is TGTGCCAGCATGGAGGGTCGCAATTCACCCCTCCACTTT. Translating gives CASMEGRNSPLHF.

This clone was seen only once. The genes are TRBV27 and TRBJ1-1, with TRBD1 matching over 7 bases. Germline assignment: CDR1 MNHEY and CDR2 SMNVEV (reference sequence). This CDR3 has 16 residues. The junction had 8 bases not matched to a gene; V was cut back by 0 bases and J by 4 bases. The CDR3 region has the DNA TGTGCCAGCAGTTTATCTCAGGGGGAGTTCGGCACTGAAGCTTTCTTT. Translation gives CASSLSQGEFGTEAFF.

J is TRBJ1-2 and V is TRBV2, with D possibly matching TRBD1 (6 bases). Germline CDR1 SNHLY, CDR2 FYNNEI. Between the trimmed V and J ends, which lost 6 bases and 0 bases, there was a span of 17 bases. The CDR3 has 16 amino acids. This CDR3 is CASSGTTGLANYGYTF. The CDR3, as DNA: TGTGCCAGCAGCGGAACCACAGGGCTAGCTAACTATGGCTACACCTTC.

J is TRBJ2-7 and V is TRBV7-8; possibly TRBD1 for D (5 bases). V lost 8 bases and J 0 bases, leaving 11 bases between the germline ends. The germline gives CDR1 SGHVS, CDR2 FQNEAQ. This CDR3 has 13 residues. CDR3 in amino acids: CASATGYSYEQYF. In nucleotides, the CDR3 is TGTGCCAGCGCTACAGGTTACTCCTACGAGCAGTACTTC.

CDR3 DNA sequence: TGTGCCAGCAGCTTAGATAACCTACCCACGGCCCAGTACTTC. Protein sequence: CASSLDNLPTAQYF. The genes are TRBV7-2 and TRBJ2-5; D unclear. The CDR3 extends over 14 amino acids. The germline CDR1 and CDR2 sequences are SGHTA and FQGNSA. V gave up 1 base and J gave up 9 bases, with 15 bases separating them.